This is a list of T cell receptor beta chains from one sample in a study of T-cell reconstitution after alpha-beta-depleted transplantation in children. TCRdb used MiXCR to reprocess the PCR reads, holding one entry per CDR3 protein. The repertoire holds 500,000 to 650,000 distinct CDR3 sequences, with about an eighth as singletons. Here the sequenced sample was PBMCs, mostly from graft donor cells, taken 360 days after TCRalphabeta/CD19-depleted stem cell transplant. Receptors were obtained from a male patient younger than 18 who had a stem cell transplant for acute myeloid leukemia, so the T cells may come from the graft donor. CDR3s include the opening cysteine and the closing phenylalanine or tryptophan. The D gene is left open where the match is weak. The size entry is marked missing in some rows and otherwise reads once, few, many or a size class.

length | size | D | J | V | CDR3 | DNA
15 | few | TRBD2 | TRBJ2-1 | TRBV19 | CASSIRLAGGVEQFF | TGTGCCAGTAGTATTAGACTAGCGGGAGGGGTTGAGCAGTTCTTC
16 | few | - | TRBJ2-1 | TRBV4-3 | CASSLSWAGSKNEQFF | TGCGCCAGCAGCCTCTCTTGGGCGGGGAGTAAGAATGAGCAGTTCTTC
13 | - | - | TRBJ2-1 | TRBV7-9 | CASRFPSSGEQFF | TGTGCCAGCAGGTTTCCTAGCAGCGGTGAGCAGTTCTTC
17 | few | TRBD2 | TRBJ2-1 | TRBV18 | CASSPSPGTAGGDEQFF | TGTGCCAGCTCACCAAGCCCCGGGACGGCGGGGGGCGATGAGCAGTTCTTC
12 | - | - | TRBJ1-1 | TRBV29-1 | CSVGTANTEAFF | TGCAGCGTTGGGACCGCAAACACTGAAGCTTTCTTT
20 | few | - | TRBJ2-2 | TRBV3-1 | CASSQERVWRTIKNTGELFF | TGTGCCAGCAGCCAAGAAAGAGTATGGAGGACTATCAAGAACACCGGGGAGCTGTTTTTT
14 | many | TRBD2 | TRBJ2-5 | TRBV9 | CASSFAGTSGRPSF | TGTGCCAGCAGCTTTGCCGGGACTAGCGGGAGGCCCAGCTTC
17 | many | TRBD2 | TRBJ2-7 | TRBV6-2/TRBV6-3 | CASSYSNRLAGGNEQYF | TGTGCCAGCAGTTACTCGAATCGGCTAGCGGGAGGTAACGAGCAGTACTTC
18 | - | - | TRBJ2-1 | TRBV4-3 | CASSQVPGEDPTYNEQFF | TGCGCCAGCAGCCAAGTACCGGGTGAGGACCCGACCTACAATGAGCAGTTCTTC
13 | - | - | TRBJ1-1 | TRBV6-2/TRBV6-3 | CASNRGENTEAFF | TGTGCCAGCAACCGGGGGGAGAACACTGAAGCTTTCTTT
15 | many | TRBD1 | TRBJ2-7 | TRBV5-1 | CASSVAGTVSYEQYF | TGCGCCAGCAGCGTAGCCGGGACAGTCTCCTACGAGCAGTACTTC
15 | many | - | TRBJ2-2 | TRBV4-3 | CASRLRVGNTGELFF | TGCGCCAGCAGGCTCAGGGTGGGAAACACCGGGGAGCTGTTTTTT
15 | few | - | TRBJ2-5 | TRBV29-1 | CSVEGSGIIEETQYF | TGCAGCGTTGAGGGGTCGGGGATTATCGAAGAGACCCAGTACTTC
15 | few | - | TRBJ1-1 | TRBV15 | CATSRELRVYTEAFF | TGTGCCACCAGCAGAGAATTGAGGGTATATACTGAAGCTTTCTTT
17 | few | TRBD2 | TRBJ2-7 | TRBV10-3 | CAISRLAGVEEDYEQYF | TGTGCCATCAGTCGACTAGCGGGAGTGGAGGAGGACTACGAGCAGTACTTC
15 | many | TRBD2 | TRBJ2-5 | TRBV12-3/TRBV12-4 | CASTLRLAGQETQYF | TGTGCCAGCACCCTACGACTAGCGGGTCAAGAGACCCAGTACTTC
15 | - | TRBD2 | TRBJ2-1 | TRBV7-3 | CASSSPAGGPNEQFF | TGTGCCAGCAGCTCCCCTGCGGGAGGGCCCAATGAGCAGTTCTTC
15 | few | - | TRBJ2-1 | TRBV28 | CASSSWTGSWDEQFF | TGTGCCAGCAGTTCTTGGACCGGGAGCTGGGATGAGCAGTTCTTC
16 | many | - | TRBJ1-5 | TRBV28 | CASSCETPGGNQPQHF | TGTGCCAGCAGTTGCGAGACACCGGGCGGCAATCAGCCCCAGCATTTT
17 | - | TRBD2 | TRBJ2-7 | TRBV5-1 | CASSLDRTSGSNGEQYF | TGCGCCAGCAGCTTGGATCGGACTAGCGGGAGTAACGGCGAGCAGTACTTC
12 | - | - | TRBJ2-7 | TRBV7-3 | CASSLHNYEQYF | TGTGCCAGCAGCTTACACAACTACGAGCAGTACTTC
18 | - | - | TRBJ2-2 | TRBV7-6 | CASSLFTPTALSTGELFF | TGTGCCAGCAGCTTATTTACCCCAACCGCTCTGAGTACCGGGGAGCTGTTTTTT
16 | - | TRBD2 | TRBJ2-1 | TRBV7-2 | CASSTSGTSGRHEQFF | TGTGCCAGCAGCACCTCCGGGACTAGCGGGAGGCATGAGCAGTTCTTC
14 | - | - | TRBJ2-4 | TRBV29-1 | CSVPVAHKLGIQYF | TGCAGCGTCCCGGTAGCGCATAAACTGGGGATTCAGTACTTC
15 | many | TRBD2 | TRBJ2-7 | TRBV7-2 | CASSPLAGAAYEQYF | TGTGCCAGCAGCCCCCTAGCGGGTGCAGCCTACGAGCAGTACTTC
17 | many | - | TRBJ1-1 | TRBV4-3 | CASSQFLIPWANTEAFF | TGCGCCAGCAGCCAATTTCTTATACCCTGGGCGAACACTGAAGCTTTCTTT
14 | few | - | TRBJ2-4 | TRBV28 | CASSSPGEGNIQYF | TGTGCCAGCAGTTCCCCAGGGGAGGGGAACATTCAGTACTTC
13 | - | - | TRBJ1-2 | TRBV20-1 | CSARVPTEYGYTF | TGCAGTGCTAGAGTCCCGACAGAATATGGCTACACCTTC
18 | many | TRBD2 | TRBJ2-7 | TRBV3-1 | CASSQPGTSGRITYEQYF | TGTGCCAGCAGCCAGCCCGGGACTAGCGGGCGTATTACCTACGAGCAGTACTTC
15 | - | - | TRBJ2-6 | TRBV12-3/TRBV12-4 | CASRVRGSGANVLTF | TGTGCCAGCAGGGTAAGGGGTAGCGGGGCCAACGTCCTGACTTTC
15 | few | - | TRBJ2-7 | TRBV20-1 | CSARDSGASSYEQYF | TGCAGTGCTAGAGACTCAGGGGCTAGCTCCTACGAGCAGTACTTC
12 | - | - | TRBJ1-6 | TRBV12-3/TRBV12-4 | CASRRGSTPLHF | TGTGCCAGCAGAAGAGGCTCGACACCCCTCCACTTT
13 | few | - | TRBJ2-4 | TRBV20-1 | CSASGRAKNIQYF | TGCAGTGCTAGTGGCAGGGCCAAAAACATTCAGTACTTC
18 | - | TRBD2 | TRBJ2-4 | TRBV9 | CASSVGTSGTLAKNIQYF | TGTGCCAGCAGCGTGGGGACTAGCGGAACCCTAGCCAAAAACATTCAGTACTTC
12 | - | TRBD1 | TRBJ1-2 | TRBV29-1 | CSVTDRGNGYTF | TGCAGCGTCACGGACAGGGGTAACGGCTACACCTTC
15 | few | - | TRBJ2-3 | TRBV7-9 | CASSITGSITDTQYF | TGTGCCAGCAGTATAACAGGGTCTATCACAGATACGCAGTATTTT
15 | - | TRBD2 | TRBJ2-1 | TRBV5-1 | CASSLDRGGPNEQFF | TGCGCCAGCAGCTTGGACCGGGGGGGCCCCAATGAGCAGTTCTTC
19 | few | - | TRBJ2-4 | TRBV28 | CASSPRAGRVRSAKNIQYF | TGTGCCAGCAGTCCCCGGGCAGGCCGCGTTCGCTCAGCCAAAAACATTCAGTACTTC
14 | few | - | TRBJ2-1 | TRBV5-1 | CASSSGLQGNEQFF | TGCGCCAGCAGCTCCGGGCTCCAGGGCAATGAGCAGTTCTTC
15 | many | TRBD1 | TRBJ2-7 | TRBV7-2 | CASSLAGTDPYEQYF | TGTGCCAGCAGCTTAGCCGGGACAGACCCCTACGAGCAGTACTTC
14 | - | TRBD1 | TRBJ2-7 | TRBV12-3/TRBV12-4 | CASSLKPRGLEQYF | TGTGCCAGCAGCCTCAAGCCCAGGGGGCTCGAGCAGTACTTC
14 | many | - | TRBJ1-1 | TRBV9 | CASSVGQGNTEAFF | TGTGCCAGCAGCGTAGGGCAGGGGAACACTGAAGCTTTCTTT
17 | many | TRBD1 | TRBJ2-5 | TRBV20-1 | CSARDPDRVSIWETQYF | TGCAGTGCTAGAGACCCTGACAGGGTCTCTATATGGGAGACCCAGTACTTC
17 | - | - | TRBJ2-1 | TRBV18 | CASSPVRASYSYNEQFF | TGTGCCAGCTCACCAGTCAGGGCATCCTACTCCTACAATGAGCAGTTCTTC
18 | - | TRBD2 | TRBJ2-1 | TRBV30 | CAWSFLRTSGLSYNEQFF | TGTGCCTGGAGCTTTCTTCGGACTAGCGGGTTGTCCTACAATGAGCAGTTCTTC
16 | - | TRBD2 | TRBJ2-3 | TRBV7-2 | CASSQRWGLAADTQYF | TGTGCCAGCAGCCAACGGTGGGGACTAGCGGCAGATACGCAGTATTTT
16 | - | TRBD1 | TRBJ2-7 | TRBV9 | CASSVGGPGQGEEQYF | TGTGCCAGCAGCGTAGGAGGACCGGGACAGGGCGAGGAGCAGTACTTC
16 | few | - | TRBJ2-1 | TRBV2 | CASSDPRTSSYNEQFF | TGTGCCAGCAGTGACCCGCGAACGAGCTCCTACAATGAGCAGTTCTTC
12 | few | TRBD1 | TRBJ2-7 | TRBV20-1 | CSGEQGAGEQYF | TGCAGTGGAGAACAGGGGGCGGGGGAGCAGTACTTC
14 | - | TRBD1 | TRBJ2-7 | TRBV7-2 | CASSRSGTVYEQYF | TGTGCCAGCAGCCGATCCGGGACAGTATACGAGCAGTACTTC
17 | - | TRBD2 | TRBJ2-1 | TRBV5-1 | CASSPRLAGSVYNEQFF | TGCGCCAGCAGCCCGCGACTAGCGGGTAGTGTCTACAATGAGCAGTTCTTC
18 | few | TRBD2 | TRBJ2-1 | TRBV11-2 | CASSLPTSGSRSYNEQFF | TGTGCCAGCAGCCTCCCGACTAGCGGGAGCCGATCCTACAATGAGCAGTTCTTC
16 | few | - | TRBJ2-2 | TRBV20-1 | CSARDPRGRLTGELFF | TGCAGTGCTAGAGATCCGCGGGGGCGTTTGACCGGGGAGCTGTTTTTT
16 | - | TRBD2 | TRBJ2-7 | TRBV10-3 | CAIRASGLAGTYEQYF | TGTGCCATCAGGGCCAGCGGACTAGCGGGAACCTACGAGCAGTACTTC
14 | many | - | TRBJ2-7 | TRBV29-1 | CSVESPGSSYEQYF | TGCAGCGTTGAAAGCCCGGGGAGCTCCTACGAGCAGTACTTC